This T cell receptor (beta chain) was recorded in a study of beta chain features in type 1 diabetes. Study-level points and caveats: The naive, central memory and Treg TCRB repertoires showed an apparent similarity that was greater among patients than among healthy donors.

Note on this clone: The antigen is not known.

Expressed TCRB transcripts were sequenced, since all the RNA that had been isolated was reverse transcribed. Only in-frame clones appear in the TCRdb table, and some are missing; sequencing was by immunoSEQ multiplex PCR. The sample includes 970,000 or so clones, about a sixth of them seen just once. Sequenced input: naive CD4+ T cells from blood. The clonotype originates from a woman in her late teens or twenties in good health.

The CDR3 region is CASSPSRGDTQYF. CDR3 bases: TGTGCCAGCTCACCATCGAGGGGAGATACGCAGTATTTT. The J gene is TRBJ2-3, the V gene TRBV18, with D possibly called TRBD1 or TRBD2 (5 bases each). Trimming stripped 2 bases from V and 5 bases from J, with 8 bases between. Germline CDR1 is KGHSH and CDR2 is LQKENI. The CDR3 consists of 13 residues.